The rows below give T cell receptor beta chains drawn from one sample of a study of blood T cell repertoires in COVID-19. Sequencing was performed with immunoSEQ multiplex PCR; in TCRdb, only in-frame clones are kept and a portion is missing. This table holds 350,000 to 400,000 clones, 86% found once. Sequenced input: peripheral blood. These receptors were taken from a woman aged 55-70 years with COVID-19, enrolled during active disease. Both conserved end residues are part of each CDR3. A D gene is named only where the DNA matches it firmly. Clone sizes are given selectively: once, few, many, or a class where the clone is expanded.

d_gene,v_gene,abundance,j_gene,CDR3nt,CDR3aa
.,TRBV6-5,.,TRBJ1-5,TGTGCCAGCAGTAAACAGGGCTACAATCAGCCCCAGCATTTT,CASSKQGYNQPQHF
TRBD2,TRBV10-3,.,TRBJ2-5,TGTGCCATCAGTGAGCGGCCTAGCGGGCAAGAGACCCAGTACTTC,CAISERPSGQETQYF
.,TRBV7-6,.,TRBJ2-5,TGTGCCAGCAGCTTACTGTACATACAGGGCCGGGAGACCCAGTACTTC,CASSLLYIQGRETQYF
.,TRBV7-2,.,TRBJ1-6,TGTGCCAGCAGCGGGCGGGTGTCGCTGGATTCACCCCTCCACTTT,CASSGRVSLDSPLHF
.,TRBV5-1,.,TRBJ2-7,TGCGCCAGCAGCTTGGCCTCCAGGTCCTACGAGCAGTACTTC,CASSLASRSYEQYF
.,TRBV4-3,.,TRBJ2-3,TGCGCCAGCAGCCTTAGGGGATCAGATACGCAGTATTTT,CASSLRGSDTQYF
.,TRBV3-1/TRBV3-2,.,TRBJ1-4,TGTGCCAGCAGCCAAGTAATATCTCCCTCAACTAATGAAAAACTGTTTTTT,CASSQVISPSTNEKLFF
.,TRBV10-1,.,TRBJ1-1,TGCGCCAGCAGTCTTCAGGGCAACACTGAAGCTTTCTTT,CASSLQGNTEAFF
.,TRBV12-5,.,TRBJ2-3,TGTGCTAGTGGTTTGGTACTGGGGGGAGATACGCAGTATTTT,CASGLVLGGDTQYF
.,TRBV4-2,.,TRBJ1-2,TGTGCCAGCAGCCAAAGAAACCCATCCTGGGACAAGGGGGTCGGCTATGGCTACACCTTC,CASSQRNPSWDKGVGYGYTF
TRBD2,TRBV7-2,.,TRBJ2-2,TGTGCCAGCAGCTTACCCGGGACTAGCGTCTATCCCACCGGGGAGCTGTTTTTT,CASSLPGTSVYPTGELFF
.,TRBV30,.,TRBJ1-3,TGTGCCTGGGGACGCTCTGGAAACACCATATATTTT,CAWGRSGNTIYF
.,TRBV19,.,TRBJ2-3,TGTGCCAGTAGCAATTACCAGGGAAGTCGGGTCGCAGATACGCAGTATTTT,CASSNYQGSRVADTQYF
.,TRBV5-8,.,TRBJ1-2,TGTGCCAGCAGCAGAGAAAACTATGGCTACACCTTC,CASSRENYGYTF
TRBD1,TRBV9,.,TRBJ1-6,TGTGCCAGCAGCGCCGGGGACAGAAATAATTCACCCCTCCACTTT,CASSAGDRNNSPLHF
TRBD2,TRBV6-5,.,TRBJ2-7,TGTGCCAGCAGTTACGGGACTAGCGGGGTCTACGAGCAGTACTTC,CASSYGTSGVYEQYF
.,TRBV5-1,.,TRBJ2-1,TGCGCCAGCAGCCACGACTCAGTCGGGAGCGATGAGCAGTTCTTC,CASSHDSVGSDEQFF
.,TRBV10-2,.,TRBJ1-1,TGCGCCAGCAGTCTAAGACCAGGCCACGACAGGAAAAACACTGAAGCTTTCTTT,CASSLRPGHDRKNTEAFF
TRBD1,TRBV5-8,.,TRBJ1-2,TGTGCCAGCAGGATCTCAGGCGGGACAGAGTATGGCTACACCTTC,CASRISGGTEYGYTF
.,TRBV7-2,.,TRBJ2-1,TGTGCCAGCAGCTTAGGGCGGGGCGCCTACAATGAGCAGTTCTTC,CASSLGRGAYNEQFF
.,TRBV14,once,TRBJ2-7,TGTGCCAGCAGCCAAGAGATTCTTCGGGGCTACGAGCAGTACTTC,CASSQEILRGYEQYF
.,TRBV7-6,.,TRBJ1-6,TGTGCCAGCAGCTTAGGTGCGGGCTTGGATTCACCCCTCCACTTT,CASSLGAGLDSPLHF
.,TRBV10-3,.,TRBJ1-1,TGTGCCATCAGTGATTGGGGAGGGACTGAAGCTTTCTTT,CAISDWGGTEAFF
.,TRBV6-6,.,TRBJ2-1,TGTGCCAGCACTCGCAGTTACTCGGGTGTCGCTAGCCCCTACAATGAGCAGTTCTTC,CASTRSYSGVASPYNEQFF
.,TRBV13,.,TRBJ2-5,TGTGCCAGCAGCTCCCGACAGGTCGGGCAAGAGACCCAGTACTTC,CASSSRQVGQETQYF
.,TRBV19,.,TRBJ2-3,TGTGCCAGTAAGTTCAACTCCGGCACAGATACGCAGTATTTT,CASKFNSGTDTQYF
TRBD1,TRBV19,.,TRBJ1-5,TGTGCCAGTACCGGGACAGGGCTCGGACAGCCCCAGCATTTT,CASTGTGLGQPQHF
TRBD1,TRBV29-1,few,TRBJ1-4,TGCAGCGGCATACAGGGGGCGGGTTCTGAAAAACTGTTTTTT,CSGIQGAGSEKLFF
TRBD1,TRBV4-1,.,TRBJ1-1,TGCGCCAGCAGCCTGACAGGGCAGAACACTGAAGCTTTCTTT,CASSLTGQNTEAFF
.,TRBV20-1,few,TRBJ1-1,TGCAGTGCTCCGAGGAACACTGAAGCTTTCTTT,CSAPRNTEAFF
TRBD1,TRBV7-9,few,TRBJ1-3,TGTGCCAGCAGCTCCAGGGGGGCTGGTGGAAACACCATATATTTT,CASSSRGAGGNTIYF
.,TRBV6-2/TRBV6-3,.,TRBJ1-1,TGTGCCAGCAGTTACTCGTCCAGGACTGAAGCTTTCTTT,CASSYSSRTEAFF
TRBD1,TRBV6-5,.,TRBJ1-2,TGTGCCAGCAGACAGGGGGCTTCGGCTAACTATGGCTACACCTTC,CASRQGASANYGYTF
TRBD2,TRBV6-2/TRBV6-3,.,TRBJ2-5,TGTGCCAGCAGTGTAGCGGGGGGGCCGTTGGAGACCCAGTACTTC,CASSVAGGPLETQYF
.,TRBV6-5,once,TRBJ1-6,TGCCCTCAGGGCCGGGTCCAGGGCCCTAATTCACCCCTCCACTTT,CPQGRVQGPNSPLHF
.,TRBV15,.,TRBJ1-1,TGTGCCACCAGCAGATGTTCCTTTCTCAGATGTAATGAAGCTTTCTTT,CATSRCSFLRCNEAFF
TRBD1,TRBV9,.,TRBJ2-1,TGTGCCAGCAGCGGACAGGGACGCCTCGACAATGAGCAGTTCTTC,CASSGQGRLDNEQFF
.,TRBV7-9,.,TRBJ2-2,TGTGCCAGCCATGGATGGGACAGGACTAGTAGCGGGGAGCTGTTTTTT,CASHGWDRTSSGELFF
.,TRBV30,few,TRBJ2-2,TGTGCCTGGAGTGTGGCGGGGGCTAACACCGGGGAGCTGTTTTTT,CAWSVAGANTGELFF
.,TRBV14,.,TRBJ2-2,TGTGCCAGCAGCCACTACAGAGTCACCGGGGAGCTGTTTTTT,CASSHYRVTGELFF
.,TRBV7-6,once,TRBJ2-3,TGTGCCAGCAGCTTAGAAGATCAGGTCAGCACAGATACGCAGTATTTT,CASSLEDQVSTDTQYF
.,TRBV10-3,.,TRBJ1-1,TGTGCCATCCGTGACTCAGTGATGAGGGCCCGTCAAGCTTTCTTT,CAIRDSVMRARQAFF
.,TRBV3-1/TRBV3-2,.,TRBJ1-4,TGTGCCAGCAGCCAATTATCCACTGGGATAAGGGGGGAAAAACTGTTTTTT,CASSQLSTGIRGEKLFF
.,TRBV9,.,TRBJ1-1,TGTGCCAGCACCAAGACAGGTTTGAACACTGAAGCTTTCTTT,CASTKTGLNTEAFF
TRBD1,TRBV9,.,TRBJ1-1,TGTGCCAGCACCTCTTCATTACTCAGGGGGAACATGAACACTGAAGCTTTCTTT,CASTSSLLRGNMNTEAFF
TRBD2,TRBV7-2,.,TRBJ2-5,TGTGCCAGCAGCCCGACTAGCGGGGGGGGTGAGACCCAGTACTTC,CASSPTSGGGETQYF
.,TRBV5-1,.,TRBJ2-7,TGCGCCAGCAGCGCGGACAGTCTCGACGAGCAGTACTTC,CASSADSLDEQYF
.,TRBV11-2,.,TRBJ1-1,TGTGCCAGCGCCCGCTGGGGCGAAGGCGACACTGAAGCTTTCTTT,CASARWGEGDTEAFF